Listed here are 10 T cell receptor beta chains from one sample, sequenced in a study of blood T cell repertoires in COVID-19. Repertoires were generated with immunoSEQ multiplex PCR, while TCRdb's copy carries only in-frame clones and drops some. Of roughly 200,000 clones listed, over 80% are singletons. The specimen was peripheral blood. These receptors came from a man in his forties with acute or convalescent COVID-19.

The chain carries TRBV10-2 and TRBJ2-3; 11 positions match TRBD2. Germline V gene sequence: CDR1 WSHSY, CDR2 SAAADI. The V gene end was trimmed by 6 bases and the J gene end by 8 bases; junction bases not matched to a gene: 13. CDR3 size: 16 residues. Written as DNA, the CDR3 is TGCGCCAGCAGCTGGGGGCTAGCGGGAGGAACGGGTACGCAGTATTTT. It translates to CASSWGLAGGTGTQYF.

This clone was observed once. The junction and the germline gene differ at one end; a read error may be behind it. This rearrangement joins TRBV7-9 to TRBJ2-1; 8 bases are shared with TRBD2. The CDR3 has 12 residues. Germline assignment: CDR1 SEHNR and CDR2 FQNEAQ (reference sequence). CDR3 sequence: CASSLAGREQFF. In nucleotides, the CDR3 is TGTGCCAGCAGCCTAGCGGGCCGTGAGCAGTTCTTC.

The CDR3 bases are TGTGCCAGCAGCCAAGATGAGGTGGCCATATATTTT. This gives the protein CASSQDEVAIYF. The J gene is TRBJ1-3, the V gene TRBV3-1 (or the pseudogene TRBV3-2), with D uncertain. The CDR3 length is 12 residues. Germline CDR1 and CDR2: LGHDT and YNNKEL (reference sequence). Trimming pared 0 bases from V and 11 bases from J, leaving 8 bases between.

The chain employs TRBV19 and TRBJ1-1, with a possible D match to TRBD1 (5 bases). The CDR3 runs to 15 residues. Looked up from germline, CDR1 is LNHDA and CDR2 is SQIVND (reference sequence). V gave up 7 bases and J gave up 2 bases, with 17 bases separating them. CDR3 protein: CASITGAYINTEAFF. CDR3 bases: TGTGCCAGTATCACAGGAGCTTACATTAACACTGAAGCTTTCTTT. The full variable domain, in which reference TRBV19 and TRBJ1-1 provide the parts outside the CDR3, is DGGITQSPKYLFRKEGQNVTLSCEQNLNHDAMYWYRQDPGQGLRLIYYSQIVNDFQKGDIAEGYSVSREKKESFPLTVTSAQKNPTAFYLCASITGAYINTEAFFGQGTRLTVV.

The CDR3 spells CASSPQTGLTEAFF. The CDR3 bases are TGTGCCAGCTCACCACAGACAGGGCTGACTGAAGCTTTCTTT. V gene TRBV18 combines with J gene TRBJ1-1, with TRBD1 matching 7 bases. With V trimmed by 1 base and J by 5 bases, 4 bases remained unmatched. In germline, CDR1 is KGHSH, CDR2 LQKENI. CDR3 size: 14 residues. Using reference TRBV18 and TRBJ1-1 for the parts outside the CDR3, the full variable domain is NAGVMQNPRHLVRRRGQEARLRCSPMKGHSHVYWYRQLPEEGLKFMVYLQKENIIDESGMPKERFSAEFPKEGPSILRIQQVVRGDSAAYFCASSPQTGLTEAFFGQGTRLTVV.

This chain joins TRBV5-1 and TRBJ1-4, with 9 bases identical to TRBD1. The J segment lost 8 bases and the V segment lost 0 bases, leaving 5 bases of the junction unmatched. Germline V gene data show CDR1 as SGHRS and CDR2 as YFSETQ. This CDR3 spans 15 amino acids. CDR3 protein: CASSLGNRGPEKLFF. DNA of the CDR3: TGCGCCAGCAGCTTGGGGAACAGGGGGCCCGAAAAACTGTTTTTT.

The chain uses TRBV19 and TRBJ1-1; D possibly corresponds to TRBD1 (5 bases). The CDR3 has 14 amino acids. CDR1 and CDR2 from the germline V gene are LNHDA and SQIVND (reference sequence). V dropped 7 bases and J dropped 2 bases, with 14 bases sitting between them. This chain's CDR3 is CASNWAGKNTEAFF. The CDR3 DNA follows: TGTGCCAGTAACTGGGCAGGGAAAAACACTGAAGCTTTCTTT.

CDR3 in amino acids: CASSKGPNEKLFF. CDR3 nucleotide sequence: TGTGCCAGCTCAAAGGGGCCTAATGAAAAACTGTTTTTT. The chain carries TRBV18 and TRBJ1-4, with a weak D call TRBD1 (5 bases). V dropped 5 bases and J dropped 3 bases, with 7 bases sitting between them. The CDR3 is made up of 13 amino acids. Germline loops: CDR1 KGHSH, CDR2 LQKENI.

The rearrangement links TRBV27 to TRBJ1-2; D might be TRBD1 (6 bases). V lost 2 bases and J 7 bases, leaving 11 bases between the germline ends. Germline loops: CDR1 MNHEY, CDR2 SMNVEV (reference sequence). The CDR3 length is 13 residues. DNA for the CDR3: TGTGCCAGCAGTTTAGCCGGGGGGCCTGGCTACACCTTC. It specifies CASSLAGGPGYTF.

This rearrangement joins TRBV27 to TRBJ2-3, with 11 nucleotides matching TRBD1. Germline loops: CDR1 MNHEY, CDR2 SMNVEV (reference sequence). The CDR3 loop spans 15 amino acids. V shed 5 bases, J shed 4 bases, and the junction held 5 bases outside the gene matches. The CDR3 region has the DNA TGTGCCAGCAGTCCTGGGACAGGGGGGGCAGATACGCAGTATTTT. Translated: CASSPGTGGADTQYF.